These 29 T cell receptor beta chains were all obtained from the same sample, sequenced in a study of T cell changes during pregnancy in multiple sclerosis. Sequenced by immunoSEQ multiplex PCR; TCRdb stores in-frame clones only, minus some. In the table there are about 70,000 clones, more than 80% of which are singletons. Sequenced here: peripheral blood, sampled in the second trimester of pregnancy. The receptors were gathered from a female donor in good health, enrolled as a control in a pregnancy study.

The chain recombines TRBV27 with TRBJ2-7; possible D gene TRBD1, 6 bases. This CDR3 has 15 amino acids. Trimming took off 0 bases at V and 2 bases at J, with 11 bases between the two ends. Germline V gives CDR1 MNHEY, CDR2 SMNVEV (reference sequence). CDR3 sequence reads: CASSLSGARTYEQYF. In nucleotides, the CDR3 is TGTGCCAGCAGTTTATCGGGGGCGCGTACCTACGAGCAGTACTTC.

V usage is TRBV6-6 and J usage is TRBJ1-5; D gene unclear. The CDR3 has 11 amino acids. The V end lost 6 bases, the J end lost 7 bases, and 7 bases lay between the germline ends. Germline CDR1 and CDR2: MNHNY and SVGAGI (reference sequence). The CDR3 nucleotides are TGTGCCAGCAGCACAGAGCAGCCCCAGCATTTT. This codes for CASSTEQPQHF.

Here the CDR3 DNA reads TGCGCCAGCAGCCGGTCAGGACAGGGTTTGAACACTGAAGCTTTCTTT. Protein sequence: CASSRSGQGLNTEAFF. This chain uses TRBV4-3 with TRBJ1-1; 8 bases are a match to TRBD1. The ends lost 4 bases at V and 0 bases at J; junction bases unmatched: 7. Germline CDR1 reads LGHNA; CDR2 reads YSLEER. This CDR3 has 16 residues.

The chain employs TRBV19 and TRBJ1-3; possible D gene TRBD1, 5 bases. In germline, CDR1 is LNHDA, CDR2 SQIVND (reference sequence). The CDR3 consists of 14 residues. V was cut by 7 bases and J by 4 bases, with 14 bases left in between. Here the CDR3 DNA reads TGTGCCAGTATGGAAGGGTGGGGCGGAAACACCATATATTTT. Amino acids: CASMEGWGGNTIYF.

The chain recombines TRBV4-3 with TRBJ2-7; 7 bases are shared with TRBD1. The CDR3 is 15 residues long. CDR1 is LGHNA, CDR2 YSLEER, per germline. J lost 4 bases, V lost 0 bases, and 6 bases had no gene match. The CDR3 region has the DNA TGCGCCAGCAGCCAAGATCGGACAGGATCGTACGAGCAGTACTTC. Translating it yields CASSQDRTGSYEQYF.

The chain employs TRBV30 and TRBJ2-2; possible D gene TRBD1, 7 bases. V lost 7 bases and J 5 bases, leaving 20 bases between the germline ends. The CDR3 has 15 amino acids. CDR1 is GTSNPN and CDR2 is SVGIG in the germline V gene (reference sequence). The CDR3 DNA is TGTGCCTCGACAGGGCTAGCGCGGTTAACCGGGGAGCTGTTTTTT. Residues: CASTGLARLTGELFF.

This clone has only one observation. V is TRBV7-9 and J is TRBJ1-1; the D gene is possibly TRBD1 (6 bases). Trimming took off 5 bases at V and 0 bases at J, with 10 bases between the two ends. This CDR3 comprises 14 residues. Per the germline V gene, CDR1 is SEHNR and CDR2 is FQNEAQ (reference sequence). In nucleotides, the CDR3 is TGTGCCAGCAGCGGGACAAACTTGAACACTGAAGCTTTCTTT. Its translation is CASSGTNLNTEAFF.

This chain uses TRBV4-3 with TRBJ1-1; D uncertain. The CDR3 length is 15 residues. Trimming shortened V by 0 bases and J by 4 bases, and 12 bases separated the two germline ends. The germline V gene has CDR1 LGHNA and CDR2 YSLEER. The CDR3 bases are TGCGCCAGCAGCCAAGACTCCGATACAAGCACTGAAGCTTTCTTT. This translates into CASSQDSDTSTEAFF.

V is TRBV6-1 and J is TRBJ2-2; 11 nucleotides match TRBD2. Germline trimming cut 5 bases from V and 7 bases from J; bases unmatched to any gene: 3. This CDR3 is 14 amino acids long. Germline CDR1 reads MNHNS; CDR2 reads SASEGT. CDR3 nucleotides: TGTGCCAGCAGTTTAGCGGGGGGGGGCGGGGAGCTGTTTTTT. Translation: CASSLAGGGGELFF.

A remark on this clone: One end of the junction fails to match germline, which may point to a read error. The chain couples TRBV7-9 to TRBJ1-4; D not resolved. Germline V CDR1 and CDR2: SEHNR, FQNEAQ (reference sequence). The CDR3 has 13 amino acids. The CDR3 coding sequence is TGTGCCAGCAGCTTACAGGATATTGAAAATCTGTTTTTT. Translating gives CASSLQDIENLFF. Looking up the rest from reference TRBV7-9 and TRBJ1-4 gives the full variable domain: DTGVSQNPRHKITKRGQNVTFRCDPISEHNRLYWYRQTLGQGPEFLTYFQNEAQLEKSRLLSDRFSAERPKGSFSTLEIQRTEQGDSAMYLCASSLQDIENLFFGSGTQLSVL.

The chain combines TRBV5-6 with TRBJ2-7; the match to TRBD1 covers 7 bases. Germline V gene lookup returns CDR1 SGHDT and CDR2 YYEEEE. The CDR3 loop spans 14 amino acids. J gave up 3 bases and V 2 bases, and 5 bases lay outside the gene matches. CDR3 in amino acids: CASSFGTAIYEQYF. CDR3 nucleotides: TGTGCCAGCAGCTTCGGGACAGCGATCTACGAGCAGTACTTC.

The chain joins TRBV7-2 to TRBJ2-5; possible D gene TRBD1, 5 bases. The germline gives CDR1 SGHTA, CDR2 FQGNSA. The CDR3 has 13 residues. The ends were cut back, 2 bases at V and 5 bases at J, with 9 bases in the middle. The DNA of the CDR3 is TGTGCCAGCAGCTTACAGGGTTTGGAGACCCAGTACTTC. Translated, it gives CASSLQGLETQYF.

V and J are TRBV27 and TRBJ2-1; 10 positions agree with TRBD2. CDR1 MNHEY and CDR2 SMNVEV come from the germline V gene (reference sequence). V lost 0 bases, J lost 5 bases, and 4 bases stayed unmatched. The CDR3 covers 16 residues. This chain's CDR3 is CASSLSASGGHNEQFF. As DNA, the CDR3 is TGTGCCAGCAGTTTATCGGCTAGCGGGGGCCACAATGAGCAGTTCTTC.

This chain links TRBV7-2 with TRBJ1-5; D ambiguous. Germline assignment: CDR1 SGHTA and CDR2 FQGNSA. V was pared by 3 bases and J by 0 bases, with 15 bases between. This CDR3 spans 17 amino acids. The CDR3 DNA reads TGTGCCAGCAGCTTCTTAAGAGCGGGAATTAGCAATCAGCCCCAGCATTTT. This translates into CASSFLRAGISNQPQHF.

The CDR3 nucleotides read TGCGCCAGCAGCCAAGATTTTCGGGCTAGCGGGGGAGAGACCCAGTACTTC. It specifies CASSQDFRASGGETQYF. This chain joins TRBV4-3 and TRBJ2-5, with 10 bases matching TRBD2. This CDR3 has 17 amino acids. Per germline, CDR1 LGHNA and CDR2 YSLEER. V was clipped by 0 bases and J by 4 bases; unmatched bases: 8.

J is TRBJ2-1 and V is TRBV5-6; D call uncertain. Germline-derived CDR1 and CDR2 are SGHDT and YYEEEE. This CDR3 contains 13 residues. Trimming stripped 1 base from V and 5 bases from J, with 7 bases between. The CDR3 here is CASSLLENNEQFF. The CDR3, as DNA: TGTGCCAGCAGCTTGCTAGAGAACAATGAGCAGTTCTTC.

The gene calls are TRBV7-9 and TRBJ1-2; perhaps TRBD1 as D (6 bases). Trimming removed 3 bases at V and 4 bases at J, with 9 bases between. There are 13 residues in the CDR3. Germline V gives CDR1 SEHNR, CDR2 FQNEAQ (reference sequence). The CDR3 region is CASSFGGLYGYTF. The CDR3 coding sequence is TGTGCCAGCAGCTTCGGGGGGCTCTATGGCTACACCTTC.

In regard to this clone: This same CDR3 is encoded by further DNA sequences in the sample. This chain joins TRBV9 and TRBJ2-1; a weak D match, TRBD1 (6 bases). Per the germline V gene, CDR1 is SGDLS and CDR2 is YYNGEE. The CDR3 has 13 amino acids. V was cut by 7 bases and J by 7 bases, with 15 bases left in between. CDR3 in DNA: TGTGCCAGCGAACAACAGGGTGGGAATGAGCAGTTCTTC. Protein product: CASEQQGGNEQFF.

V gene TRBV6-5 combines with J gene TRBJ1-2; 8 bases agree with TRBD1. Germline CDR1 MNHEY, CDR2 SVGAGI. This CDR3 spans 16 amino acids. V shed 0 bases, J shed 5 bases, and the junction held 8 bases outside the gene matches. The chain's CDR3 is CASSYSWTGRSYGYTF. Written as DNA, the CDR3 is TGTGCCAGCAGTTACTCTTGGACAGGGAGATCGTATGGCTACACCTTC.

The V and J genes are TRBV4-3 and TRBJ1-2; 7 bases line up with TRBD1. The junction had 10 bases not matched to a gene; V was cut back by 4 bases and J by 8 bases. Germline CDR1 LGHNA, CDR2 YSLEER. The CDR3 runs 14 residues. As DNA, the CDR3 is TGCGCCAGCAGCCCCCGGGACAGAGGCTGGGGCTACACCTTC. Translation gives CASSPRDRGWGYTF.

The J gene is TRBJ1-2, the V gene TRBV30, with D possibly TRBD1 on 5 matching bases. This CDR3 has 12 amino acids. Trimming cost V 5 bases and J 6 bases, with 13 bases left between them. CDR1 is GTSNPN and CDR2 is SVGIG in the germline V gene (reference sequence). The CDR3 reads CAWGRGWNGYTF. CDR3 bases: TGTGCCTGGGGCCGGGGGTGGAATGGCTACACCTTC.

This clone was seen a few times. CDR3 nucleotide sequence: TGCGCCAGCAGCTTGGACAGGTGGAACACTGAAGCTTTCTTT. It specifies CASSLDRWNTEAFF. The chain carries TRBV5-1 and TRBJ1-1, with D possibly being TRBD1 (5 bases). The CDR3 consists of 14 residues. Looked up from germline, CDR1 is SGHRS and CDR2 is YFSETQ. With 0 bases removed from V and 1 base from J, the gap between germline ends came to 7 bases.

The rearrangement uses TRBV6-5 and TRBJ1-1; 11 bases agree with TRBD1. There are 14 residues in the CDR3. The germline V gene encodes CDR1 MNHEY and CDR2 SVGAGI. J gave up 5 bases and V 8 bases, and 7 bases lay outside the gene matches. The DNA of the CDR3 is TGTGCCAGCCGGGGACAGGGGGTGAGGACTGAAGCTTTCTTT. Amino acids: CASRGQGVRTEAFF.

The gene calls are TRBV5-1 and TRBJ2-6; the match to TRBD1 covers 9 bases. The CDR3 runs to 17 residues. Trimming removed 4 bases from V and 2 bases from J; junction bases left unmatched: 7. Germline V gives CDR1 SGHRS, CDR2 YFSETQ. The CDR3 region has the DNA TGCGCCAGCAGCACGGGACAGGGAAAGGCTGGGGCCAACGTCCTGACTTTC. It codes for CASSTGQGKAGANVLTF.

The chain has TRBV15 and TRBJ1-5; D not resolved. Germline lookup yields CDR1 LNHNV and CDR2 YYDKDF (reference sequence). This CDR3 is built from 13 residues. V gave up 4 bases and J gave up 5 bases, with 9 bases separating them. The CDR3 region is CATSTRGDQPQHF. CDR3 nucleotide sequence: TGTGCCACCAGCACGCGGGGAGATCAGCCCCAGCATTTT. Full variable domain (missing parts from reference TRBV15 and TRBJ1-5): DAMVIQNPRYQVTQFGKPVTLSCSQTLNHNVMYWYQQKSSQAPKLLFHYYDKDFNNEADTPDNFQSRRPNTSFCFLDIRSPGLGDTAMYLCATSTRGDQPQHFGDGTRLSIL.

The V gene is TRBV7-8, the J gene TRBJ2-1, with TRBD1 matching over 8 bases. CDR3 length: 15 residues. The germline gives CDR1 SGHVS, CDR2 FQNEAQ. Trimming at V came to 5 bases and at J to 3 bases, leaving 6 bases not matched to a gene. The CDR3 coding sequence is TGTGCCAGCAGCCCGCGGACAGGGAGCTACAATGAGCAGTTCTTC. This encodes CASSPRTGSYNEQFF.

The chain joins TRBV30 to TRBJ1-4, with D hard to call. V was cut by 3 bases and J by 8 bases, with 25 bases left in between. The CDR3 totals 17 residues. Germline V gene sequence: CDR1 GTSNPN, CDR2 SVGIG (reference sequence). Written as DNA, the CDR3 is TGTGCCTGGAGCGCATTACAAAAAGTCCTTGGCCCCGAAAAACTGTTTTTT. This sequence encodes CAWSALQKVLGPEKLFF.

The chain recombines TRBV7-3 with TRBJ1-2; 9 bases are shared with TRBD1. Germline V gives CDR1 SGHTA, CDR2 FQGTGA. The CDR3 covers 16 residues. The V segment lost 1 base and the J segment 3 bases; nucleotides outside the gene matches: 6. The CDR3 DNA reads TGTGCCAGCAGCTTAAAGCCCCGGGACAGGGACTATGGCTACACCTTC. The encoded protein is CASSLKPRDRDYGYTF.

The rearrangement links TRBV4-2 to TRBJ2-3; 14 bases agree with TRBD2. CDR1 and CDR2 from the germline V gene are LGHNA and YNFKEQ. After removal of 0 bases from V and 3 bases from J, the junction contained 5 bases not matched to a gene. The CDR3 totals 18 residues. In DNA form, the CDR3 reads TGTGCCAGCAGCCAAGATCGACTAGCGGGGGGGAGGACAGATACGCAGTATTTT. This translates into CASSQDRLAGGRTDTQYF.